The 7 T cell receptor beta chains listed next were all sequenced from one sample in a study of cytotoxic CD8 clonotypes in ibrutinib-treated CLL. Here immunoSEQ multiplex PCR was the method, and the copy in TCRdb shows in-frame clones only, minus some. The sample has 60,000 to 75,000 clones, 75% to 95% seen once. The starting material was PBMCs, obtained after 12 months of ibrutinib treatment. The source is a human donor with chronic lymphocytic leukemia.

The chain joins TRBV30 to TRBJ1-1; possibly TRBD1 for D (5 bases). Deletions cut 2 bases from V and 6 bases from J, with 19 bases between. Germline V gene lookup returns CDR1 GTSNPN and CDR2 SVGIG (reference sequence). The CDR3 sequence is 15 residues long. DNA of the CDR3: TGTGCCTGGAGTAAAGCCCAGGGAGATATCGCTGAAGCTTTCTTT. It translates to CAWSKAQGDIAEAFF.

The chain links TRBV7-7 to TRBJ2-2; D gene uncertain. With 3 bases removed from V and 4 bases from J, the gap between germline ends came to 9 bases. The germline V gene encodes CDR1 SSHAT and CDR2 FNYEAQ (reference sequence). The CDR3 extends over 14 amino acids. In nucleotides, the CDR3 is TGTGCCAGCAGCTTTGTACTTGGCACCGGGGAGCTGTTTTTT. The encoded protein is CASSFVLGTGELFF.

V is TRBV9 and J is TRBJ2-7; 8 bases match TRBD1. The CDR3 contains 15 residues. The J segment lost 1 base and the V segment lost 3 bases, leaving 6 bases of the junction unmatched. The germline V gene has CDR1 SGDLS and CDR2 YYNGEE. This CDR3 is CASSEGWDRSYEQYF. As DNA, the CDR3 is TGTGCCAGCAGCGAAGGGTGGGACAGGTCCTACGAGCAGTACTTC.

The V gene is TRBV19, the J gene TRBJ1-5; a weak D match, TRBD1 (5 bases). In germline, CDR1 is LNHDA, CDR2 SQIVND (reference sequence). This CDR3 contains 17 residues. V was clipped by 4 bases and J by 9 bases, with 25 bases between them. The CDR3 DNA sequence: TGTGCCAGTAGTACCGGGACGGAAATAACAATCATGCCGCCCCAGCATTTT. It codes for CASSTGTEITIMPPQHF.

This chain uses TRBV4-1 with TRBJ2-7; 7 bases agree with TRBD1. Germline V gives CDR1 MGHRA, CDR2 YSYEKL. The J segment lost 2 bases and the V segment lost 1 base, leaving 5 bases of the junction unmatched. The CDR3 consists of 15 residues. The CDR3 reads CASSQVTGTPYEQYF. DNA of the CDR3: TGCGCCAGCAGCCAAGTGACAGGGACCCCCTACGAGCAGTACTTC.

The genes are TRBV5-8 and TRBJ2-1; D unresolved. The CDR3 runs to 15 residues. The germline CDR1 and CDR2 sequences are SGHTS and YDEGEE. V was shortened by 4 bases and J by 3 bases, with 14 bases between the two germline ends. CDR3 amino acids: CASSPLAEYYNEQFF. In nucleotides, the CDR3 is TGTGCCAGCAGCCCCCTTGCTGAGTACTACAATGAGCAGTTCTTC.

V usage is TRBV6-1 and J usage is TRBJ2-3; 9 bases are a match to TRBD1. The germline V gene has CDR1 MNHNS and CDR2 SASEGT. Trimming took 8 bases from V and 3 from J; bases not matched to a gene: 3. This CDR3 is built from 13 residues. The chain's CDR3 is CASRDRATDTQYF. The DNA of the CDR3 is TGTGCCAGCCGGGACAGGGCAACAGATACGCAGTATTTT.